This passage covers 4 T cell receptor beta chains from one sample sequenced in a study of blood T cell repertoires in COVID-19. Clones were read by immunoSEQ multiplex PCR, and TCRdb kept only the in-frame ones, dropping some. The sample holds around 280,000 clones, around 87% seen once. The source material was PBMCs or T cells enriched from blood (not recorded which). These receptors all come from a woman in her late teens or twenties with acute COVID-19.

This sequence joins TRBV7-8 and TRBJ2-7; 7 bases agree with TRBD2. The ends lost 6 bases at V and 4 bases at J; junction bases unmatched: 9. This CDR3 has 14 amino acids. Germline CDR1 SGHVS, CDR2 FQNEAQ. The CDR3 here is CASSQRRAGYEQYF. The CDR3, as DNA: TGTGCCAGCAGTCAGCGGAGAGCGGGATACGAGCAGTACTTC.

The rearrangement uses TRBV20-1 and TRBJ2-5; D is undetermined. The CDR3 consists of 11 residues. Germline values: CDR1 DFQATT, CDR2 SNEGSKA (reference sequence). The V and J ends lost 3 bases and 5 bases respectively, with 7 bases between them. The CDR3 DNA reads as TGCAGTGCTAGTAGTGGCGAGACCCAGTACTTC. This translates into CSASSGETQYF.

The chain carries TRBV2 and TRBJ2-1; 14 nucleotides align to TRBD2. In germline, CDR1 is SNHLY, CDR2 FYNNEI. CDR3 length: 17 amino acids. The V gene end was trimmed by 5 bases and the J gene end by 6 bases; junction bases not matched to a gene: 9. CDR3 in DNA: TGTGCCAGCAGTAATCGACTAGCGGGAGGGTTGCTCAATGAGCAGTTCTTC. Protein sequence: CASSNRLAGGLLNEQFF.

V and J are TRBV6-5 and TRBJ2-7; D uncertain. Trimming pared 8 bases from V and 1 base from J, leaving 18 bases between. Germline V lookup: CDR1 MNHEY, CDR2 SVGAGI. The CDR3 contains 15 residues. CDR3 residues: CASFRSVLSSYEQYF. DNA for the CDR3: TGTGCCAGCTTTAGGAGCGTGTTAAGTTCCTACGAGCAGTACTTC.